The clone carrying this TCR beta chain was picked up many times. Between the trimmed V and J ends, which lost 5 bases and 6 bases, there was a span of 16 bases. The CDR3 consists of 15 residues. The germline gives CDR1 SGHAT, CDR2 FQNNGV. This entry belongs to a study of CD8 T cells in ankylosing spondylitis. MiXCR, applied by TCRdb to the 5' RACE reads, yields one record per CDR3 protein. The repertoire has fewer than 250,000 distinct CDR3 sequences, around 24% of them found once; the top ten carry under 7%. The chain joins TRBV11-2 to TRBJ2-2; the D gene is possibly TRBD1 (6 bases). This TCR derives from a male donor with ankylosing spondylitis or in good health (not recorded which). Sequencing was done on a sample of blood, either unsorted or a sorted T cell fraction (not recorded which). The CDR3 spells CASSQYDRWSGELFF. Written as DNA, the CDR3 is TGTGCCAGCAGCCAGTACGACAGGTGGTCCGGGGAGCTGTTTTTT. Using reference TRBV11-2 and TRBJ2-2 for the parts outside the CDR3, the full variable domain is EAGVAQSPRYKIIEKRQSVAFWCNPISGHATLYWYQQILGQGPKLLIQFQNNGVVDDSQLPKDRFSAERLKGVDSTLKIQPAKLEDSAVYLCASSQYDRWSGELFFGEGSRLTVL.